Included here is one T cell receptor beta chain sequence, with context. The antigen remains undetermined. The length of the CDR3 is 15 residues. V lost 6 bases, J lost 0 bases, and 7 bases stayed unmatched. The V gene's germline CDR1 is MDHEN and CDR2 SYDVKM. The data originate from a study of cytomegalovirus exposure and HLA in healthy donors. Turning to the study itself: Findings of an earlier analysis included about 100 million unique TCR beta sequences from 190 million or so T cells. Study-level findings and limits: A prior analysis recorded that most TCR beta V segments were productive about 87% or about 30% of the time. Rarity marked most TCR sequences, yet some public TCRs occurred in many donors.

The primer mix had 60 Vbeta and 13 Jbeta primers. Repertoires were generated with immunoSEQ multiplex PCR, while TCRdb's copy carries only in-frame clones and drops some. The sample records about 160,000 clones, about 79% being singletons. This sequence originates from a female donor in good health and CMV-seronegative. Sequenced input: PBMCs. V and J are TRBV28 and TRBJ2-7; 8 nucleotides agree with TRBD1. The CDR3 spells CASSSTGGSSYEQYF. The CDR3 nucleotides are TGTGCCAGCAGCTCCACAGGGGGGAGCTCCTACGAGCAGTACTTC.